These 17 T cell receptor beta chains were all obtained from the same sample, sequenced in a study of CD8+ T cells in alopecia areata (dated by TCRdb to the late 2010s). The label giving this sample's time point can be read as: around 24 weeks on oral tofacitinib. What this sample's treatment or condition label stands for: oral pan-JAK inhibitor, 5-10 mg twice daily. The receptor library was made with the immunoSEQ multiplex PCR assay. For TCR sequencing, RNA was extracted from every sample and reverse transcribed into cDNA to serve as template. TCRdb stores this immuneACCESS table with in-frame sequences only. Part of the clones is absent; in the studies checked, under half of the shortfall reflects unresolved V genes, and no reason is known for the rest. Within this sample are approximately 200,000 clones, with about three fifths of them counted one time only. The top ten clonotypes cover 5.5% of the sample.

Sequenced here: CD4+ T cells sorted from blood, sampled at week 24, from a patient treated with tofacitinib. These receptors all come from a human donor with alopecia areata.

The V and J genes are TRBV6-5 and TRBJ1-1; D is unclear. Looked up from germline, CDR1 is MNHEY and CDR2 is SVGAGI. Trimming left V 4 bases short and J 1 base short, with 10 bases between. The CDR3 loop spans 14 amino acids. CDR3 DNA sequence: TGTGCCAGCAGTTCAAAAACACCGAACACTGAAGCTTTCTTT. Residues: CASSSKTPNTEAFF.

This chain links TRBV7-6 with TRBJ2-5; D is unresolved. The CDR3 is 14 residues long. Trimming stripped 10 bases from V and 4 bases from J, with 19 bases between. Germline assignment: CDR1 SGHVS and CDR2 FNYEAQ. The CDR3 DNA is TGTGCCATCGCGAGACGTACCATGGGAGAGACCCAGTACTTC. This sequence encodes CAIARRTMGETQYF.

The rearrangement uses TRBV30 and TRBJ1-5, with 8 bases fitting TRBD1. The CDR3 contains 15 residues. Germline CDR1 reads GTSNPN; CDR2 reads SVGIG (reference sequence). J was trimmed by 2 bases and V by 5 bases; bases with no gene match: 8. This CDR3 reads CAWSGQGLGNQPQHF. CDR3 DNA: TGTGCCTGGTCCGGACAGGGCCTGGGCAATCAGCCCCAGCATTTT.

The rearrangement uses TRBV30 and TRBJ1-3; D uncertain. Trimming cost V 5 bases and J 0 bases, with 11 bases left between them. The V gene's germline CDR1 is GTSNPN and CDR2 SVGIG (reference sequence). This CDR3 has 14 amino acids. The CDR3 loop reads CAWSYGVSGNTIYF. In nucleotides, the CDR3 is TGTGCCTGGTCATATGGGGTCTCTGGAAACACCATATATTTT.

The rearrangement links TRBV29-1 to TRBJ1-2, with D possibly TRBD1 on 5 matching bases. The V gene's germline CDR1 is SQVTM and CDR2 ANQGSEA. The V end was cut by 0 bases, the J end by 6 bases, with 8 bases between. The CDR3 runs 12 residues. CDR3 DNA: TGCAGCGTTGAAGACAGGGCGAATGGCTACACCTTC. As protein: CSVEDRANGYTF.

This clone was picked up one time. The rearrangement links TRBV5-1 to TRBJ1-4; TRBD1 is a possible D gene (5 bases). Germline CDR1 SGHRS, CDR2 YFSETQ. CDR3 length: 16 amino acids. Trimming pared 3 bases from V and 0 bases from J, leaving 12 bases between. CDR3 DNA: TGCGCCAGCAGCTACCAGGGAGGGACAACTAATGAAAAACTGTTTTTT. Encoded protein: CASSYQGGTTNEKLFF.

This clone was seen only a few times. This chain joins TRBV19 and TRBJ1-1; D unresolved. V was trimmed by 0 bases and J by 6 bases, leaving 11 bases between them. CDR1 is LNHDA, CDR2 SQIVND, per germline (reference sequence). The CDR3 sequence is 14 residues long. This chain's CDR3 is CASSIEARQAEAFF. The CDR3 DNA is TGTGCCAGTAGTATAGAAGCGCGTCAGGCTGAAGCTTTCTTT.

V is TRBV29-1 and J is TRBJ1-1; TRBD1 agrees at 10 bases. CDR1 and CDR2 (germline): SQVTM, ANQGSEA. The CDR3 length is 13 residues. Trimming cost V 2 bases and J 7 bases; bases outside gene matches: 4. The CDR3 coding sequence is TGCAGCGTTGAAAGACAGGGGGCCAGTGAAGCTTTCTTT. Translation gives CSVERQGASEAFF.

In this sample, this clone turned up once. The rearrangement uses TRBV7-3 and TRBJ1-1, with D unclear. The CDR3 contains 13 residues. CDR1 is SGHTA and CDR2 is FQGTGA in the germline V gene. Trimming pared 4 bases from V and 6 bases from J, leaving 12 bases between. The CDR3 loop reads CASSSGRVSEAFF. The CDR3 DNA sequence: TGTGCCAGCAGCTCCGGGAGGGTCTCTGAAGCTTTCTTT.

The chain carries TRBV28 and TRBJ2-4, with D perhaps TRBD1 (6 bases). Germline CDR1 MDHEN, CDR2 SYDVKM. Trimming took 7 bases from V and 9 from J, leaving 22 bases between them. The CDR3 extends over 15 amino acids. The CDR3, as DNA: TGTGCCAGCAATGGGGGCGCGGGCGCTGCGTCCATTCAGTACTTC. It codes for CASNGGAGAASIQYF.

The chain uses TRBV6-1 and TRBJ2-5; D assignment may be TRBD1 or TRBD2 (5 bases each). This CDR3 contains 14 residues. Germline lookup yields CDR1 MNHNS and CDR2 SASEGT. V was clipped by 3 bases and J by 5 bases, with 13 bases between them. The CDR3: CASSEGDLVETQYF. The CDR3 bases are TGTGCCAGCAGTGAGGGGGATCTAGTGGAGACCCAGTACTTC.

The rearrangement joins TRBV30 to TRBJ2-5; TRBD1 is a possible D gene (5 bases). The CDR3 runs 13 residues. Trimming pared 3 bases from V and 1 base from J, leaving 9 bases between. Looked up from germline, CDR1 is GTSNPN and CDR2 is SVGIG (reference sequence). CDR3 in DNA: TGTGCCTGGAGCCAACAGGTCCAAGAGACCCAGTACTTC. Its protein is CAWSQQVQETQYF. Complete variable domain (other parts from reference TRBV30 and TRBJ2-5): SQTIHQWPATLVQPVGSPLSLECTVEGTSNPNLYWYRQAAGRGLQLLFYSVGIGQISSEVPQNLSASRPQDRQFILSSKKLLLSDSGFYLCAWSQQVQETQYFGPGTRLLVL.

CDR3 residues: CASSLVRGRAETQYF. CDR3 in DNA: TGTGCCAGCAGCTTAGTTCGAGGCAGGGCGGAGACCCAGTACTTC. The chain employs TRBV7-8 and TRBJ2-5; D may be TRBD1 (5 bases). This CDR3 contains 15 residues. Germline V gene sequence: CDR1 SGHVS, CDR2 FQNEAQ. V was shortened by 1 base and J by 5 bases, with 14 bases between the two germline ends. The whole variable domain, remainder taken from reference TRBV7-8 and TRBJ2-5, is GAGVSQSPRYKVAKRGQDVALRCDPISGHVSLFWYQQALGQGPEFLTYFQNEAQLDKSGLPSDRFFAERPEGSVSTLKIQRTQQEDSAVYLCASSLVRGRAETQYFGPGTRLLVL.

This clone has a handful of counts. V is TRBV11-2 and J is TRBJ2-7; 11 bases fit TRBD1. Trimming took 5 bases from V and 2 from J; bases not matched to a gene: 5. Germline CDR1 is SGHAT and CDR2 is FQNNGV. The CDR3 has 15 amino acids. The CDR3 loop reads CASSVGQGAAYEQYF. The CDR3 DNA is TGTGCCAGCAGCGTAGGACAGGGGGCGGCCTACGAGCAGTACTTC. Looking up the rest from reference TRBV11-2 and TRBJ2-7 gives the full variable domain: EAGVAQSPRYKIIEKRQSVAFWCNPISGHATLYWYQQILGQGPKLLIQFQNNGVVDDSQLPKDRFSAERLKGVDSTLKIQPAKLEDSAVYLCASSVGQGAAYEQYFGPGTRLTVT.

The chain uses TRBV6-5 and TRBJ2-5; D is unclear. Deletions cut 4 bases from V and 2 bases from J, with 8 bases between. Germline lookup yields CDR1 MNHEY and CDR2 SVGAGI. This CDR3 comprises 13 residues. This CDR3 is CASSLVTQETQYF. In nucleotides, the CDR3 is TGTGCCAGCAGTTTAGTCACACAAGAGACCCAGTACTTC.

The DNA for the CDR3 is TGTGCCAGCAGCCCCTGGGGGGCTAGCGGGGCGACGGCCAATGAGCAGTTCTTC. Protein sequence: CASSPWGASGATANEQFF. The rearrangement links TRBV7-3 to TRBJ2-1, with TRBD2 matching 9 bases. The CDR3 runs to 18 residues. J lost 6 bases, V lost 5 bases, and 17 bases had no gene match. Germline CDR1 is SGHTA and CDR2 is FQGTGA.

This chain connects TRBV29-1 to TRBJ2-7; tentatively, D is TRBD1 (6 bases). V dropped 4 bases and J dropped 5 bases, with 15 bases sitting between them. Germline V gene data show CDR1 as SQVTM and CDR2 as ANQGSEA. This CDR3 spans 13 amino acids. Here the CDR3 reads CSVARGKLDEQYF. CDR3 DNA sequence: TGCAGCGTTGCCAGGGGAAAACTTGACGAGCAGTACTTC.